Below are 3 T cell receptor beta chains sequenced from a single sample in a study of blood T cell repertoires in COVID-19. Libraries were prepared by immunoSEQ multiplex PCR; TCRdb keeps only in-frame clonotypes and omits some of them. The sample lists 60,000 to 85,000 clones, nearly 80% seen once, with approximately 6.8% in the top ten. Sequenced sample: peripheral blood. These receptors were taken from a woman aged 60-70 years with acute or convalescent COVID-19.

The chain links TRBV5-1 to TRBJ2-3, with 9 bases identical to TRBD2. Germline CDR1 and CDR2: SGHRS and YFSETQ. The CDR3 is made up of 16 amino acids. V gave up 3 bases and J gave up 3 bases; unmatched junction bases: 8. In DNA, the CDR3 is TGCGCCAGCAGCTCACTTGCGGGGGGGGCGACAGATACGCAGTATTTT. Protein: CASSSLAGGATDTQYF.

The chain combines TRBV18 with TRBJ1-5; no clear D gene. The germline CDR1 and CDR2 sequences are KGHSH and LQKENI. V lost 7 bases and J 0 bases, leaving 13 bases between the germline ends. This CDR3 comprises 15 residues. CDR3: CASYQTVYSNQPQHF. CDR3 coding DNA: TGTGCCAGCTACCAAACGGTTTATAGCAATCAGCCCCAGCATTTT.

This clone was seen more than once but under ten times. The chain has TRBV5-1 and TRBJ2-5; 7 positions agree with TRBD2. Trimming cost V 1 base and J 1 base; bases outside gene matches: 7. The length of the CDR3 is 16 residues. Germline CDR1 reads SGHRS; CDR2 reads YFSETQ. The CDR3 bases are TGCGCCAGCAGCTTGCAGGCAGGCGGGGGCCAAGAGACCCAGTACTTC. This encodes CASSLQAGGGQETQYF.